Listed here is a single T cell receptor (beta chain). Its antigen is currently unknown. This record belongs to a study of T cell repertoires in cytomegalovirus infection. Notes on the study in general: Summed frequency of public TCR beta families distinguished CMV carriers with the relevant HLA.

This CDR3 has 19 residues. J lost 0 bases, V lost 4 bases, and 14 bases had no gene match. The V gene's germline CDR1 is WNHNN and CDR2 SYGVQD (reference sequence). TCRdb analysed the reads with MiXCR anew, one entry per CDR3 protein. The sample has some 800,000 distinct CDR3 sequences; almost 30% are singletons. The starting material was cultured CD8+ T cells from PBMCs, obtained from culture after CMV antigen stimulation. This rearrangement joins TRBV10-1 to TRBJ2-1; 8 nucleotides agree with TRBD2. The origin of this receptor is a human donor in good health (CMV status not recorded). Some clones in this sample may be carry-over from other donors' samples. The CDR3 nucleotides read TGCGCCAGCAGTGGCGGAGAGCTAGCGGGCGGAAACTCCTACAATGAGCAGTTCTTC. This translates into CASSGGELAGGNSYNEQFF.